The 22 T cell receptor beta chains in this list originate from one sample, sequenced in a study of T cell repertoires in cytomegalovirus infection. One entry per CDR3 protein results from TCRdb running MiXCR on the reads. The data contain 310,000 or so distinct CDR3 sequences, roughly 25% of them seen just once; the ten biggest clones take up less than 15%. These receptors lack a known antigen. This sample comprised cultured PBMCs, obtained from culture after CMV antigen stimulation. All receptors derive from a human donor in good health (CMV status not recorded). Some clones in this sample may be carry-over from other donors' samples.

The chain joins TRBV11-2 to TRBJ2-3; 10 bases map to TRBD2. The germline gives CDR1 SGHAT, CDR2 FQNNGV. Trimming took 5 bases from V and 3 from J; bases not matched to a gene: 11. This CDR3 spans 17 amino acids. CDR3: CASSLRIAGGLTDTQYF. The CDR3 DNA sequence: TGTGCCAGCAGCCTCCGAATAGCGGGAGGCTTAACAGATACGCAGTATTTT.

CDR3: CAIMDRDDTGANVLTF. As DNA, the CDR3 is TGTGCCATTATGGACAGGGACGATACTGGGGCCAACGTCCTGACTTTC. The chain uses TRBV6-2 or TRBV6-3 and TRBJ2-6, with TRBD1 matching over 8 bases. V lost 10 bases to trimming and J lost 2 bases; unmatched junction nucleotides: 10. Germline V gene lookup returns CDR1 MNHEY and CDR2 SVGEGT. The CDR3 has 16 amino acids.

This clonotype has ten or more counts. This chain joins TRBV7-2 and TRBJ2-2; 8 bases match TRBD1. The ends lost 7 bases at V and 7 bases at J; junction bases unmatched: 11. Per the germline V gene, CDR1 is SGHTA and CDR2 is FQGNSA. The CDR3 extends over 15 amino acids. CDR3 loop: CASKGQGRVNGELFF. The CDR3 DNA follows: TGTGCCAGCAAAGGACAGGGAAGGGTCAACGGGGAGCTGTTTTTT.

This chain uses TRBV5-4 with TRBJ1-2; D might be TRBD1 (6 bases). The CDR3 sequence is 14 residues long. Looked up from germline, CDR1 is SGHNT and CDR2 is YYREEE (reference sequence). V was pared by 0 bases and J by 7 bases, with 13 bases between. DNA of the CDR3: TGTGCCAGCAGCTTGGCAACAGGGTTGGGTGGCTACACCTTC. This encodes CASSLATGLGGYTF.

This clonotype was recorded a few times. The chain has TRBV6-1 and TRBJ2-1, with TRBD1 matching over 7 bases. Losses at the gene ends were 6 bases for V and 6 bases for J; bases not matched to a gene: 5. CDR3 length: 13 amino acids. CDR1 and CDR2 (germline): MNHNS, SASEGT. The CDR3 region has the DNA TGTGCCAGCAGGTCGACAGGGAGCAATGAGCAGTTCTTC. Translated, it gives CASRSTGSNEQFF.

The CDR3 sequence is CATSRDYGTGYNEQFF. The DNA of the CDR3 is TGTGCCACCAGCAGAGATTATGGAACGGGATACAATGAGCAGTTCTTC. J is TRBJ2-1 and V is TRBV15, with D perhaps matching TRBD2 (5 bases). Trimming left V 0 bases short and J 4 bases short, with 13 bases between. The CDR3 consists of 16 residues. Germline values: CDR1 LNHNV, CDR2 YYDKDF (reference sequence). The complete variable domain, with remaining parts taken from reference TRBV15 and TRBJ2-1, reads DAMVIQNPRYQVTQFGKPVTLSCSQTLNHNVMYWYQQKSSQAPKLLFHYYDKDFNNEADTPDNFQSRRPNTSFCFLDIRSPGLGDTAMYLCATSRDYGTGYNEQFFGPGTRLTVL.

The gene calls are TRBV12-3 or TRBV12-4 and TRBJ2-2, with a tentative D call TRBD2 (5 bases). The CDR3 sequence is 14 residues long. Trimming took 6 bases from V and 4 from J, leaving 12 bases between them. In DNA, the CDR3 is TGTGCCAGCAGGTTCAGCGGAACCACCGGGGAGCTGTTTTTT. This gives the protein CASRFSGTTGELFF.

The rearrangement uses TRBV7-8 and TRBJ2-5; D is ambiguous. Trimming pared 5 bases from V and 0 bases from J, leaving 7 bases between. CDR3 length: 13 residues. The germline V gene encodes CDR1 SGHVS and CDR2 FQNEAQ. CDR3 coding DNA: TGTGCCAGCAGCGGGGAAAACCAAGAGACCCAGTACTTC. Translating gives CASSGENQETQYF.

The CDR3 spells CAISDQNGYEQYV. Written as DNA, the CDR3 is TGTGCCATCAGTGACCAGAATGGCTACGAGCAGTACGTC. The chain employs TRBV10-3 and TRBJ2-7; D ambiguous. Germline CDR1 reads ENHRY; CDR2 reads SYGVKD. Trimming took off 3 bases at V and 3 bases at J, with 9 bases between the two ends. CDR3 length equals 13 residues.

The genes are TRBV4-1 and TRBJ2-7; D is unresolved. The CDR3 sequence is 15 residues long. Trimming cost V 3 bases and J 3 bases, with 15 bases left between them. The germline gives CDR1 MGHRA, CDR2 YSYEKL. CDR3 sequence: CASSQRLGPHYEQYV. The CDR3 region has the DNA TGCGCCAGCAGCCAGAGATTAGGCCCCCACTACGAGCAGTACGTC.

The CDR3 DNA follows: TGTGCCAGCAGTCGACAGGGAGGTGAAAAACTGTTTTTT. Translated: CASSRQGGEKLFF. The gene calls are TRBV6-1 and TRBJ1-4, with 7 bases fitting TRBD1. Germline loops: CDR1 MNHNS, CDR2 SASEGT. V was pared by 5 bases and J by 7 bases, with 4 bases of the junction left unmatched. This CDR3 is 13 amino acids long.

This clonotype has more than one count but fewer than ten. The gene calls are TRBV10-3 and TRBJ2-1, with 7 bases that match TRBD2. The V and J ends lost 6 bases and 6 bases, in that order; junction bases with no gene match: 11. CDR1 is ENHRY, CDR2 SYGVKD, per germline. This CDR3 spans 15 amino acids. CDR3 coding DNA: TGTGCCATCAGGGTAGGACTGCGGGAGAGCAATGAGCAGTTCTTC. It codes for CAIRVGLRESNEQFF.

The gene calls are TRBV15 and TRBJ1-1; D unresolved. CDR1 and CDR2 (germline): LNHNV, YYDKDF (reference sequence). The CDR3 is 14 residues long. Trimming removed 3 bases from V and 1 base from J, with 9 bases in between. The CDR3 spells CATSRLSGNTEAFF. The CDR3 DNA reads as TGTGCCACCAGCAGGTTATCTGGGAACACTGAAGCTTTCTTT.

The rearrangement uses TRBV19 and TRBJ1-1; D remains ambiguous. Trimming took 2 bases from V and 1 from J, leaving 8 bases between them. Germline V gene lookup returns CDR1 LNHDA and CDR2 SQIVND (reference sequence). There are 14 residues in the CDR3. The CDR3 nucleotides are TGTGCCAGTAGTATAATCGCGGCGAACACTGAAGCTTTCTTT. Translated: CASSIIAANTEAFF.

There are a few counts of this clonotype. The chain has TRBV5-1 and TRBJ2-5, with a weak D call TRBD1 (5 bases). CDR1 is SGHRS and CDR2 is YFSETQ in the germline V gene. Trimming removed 1 base from V and 5 bases from J, with 18 bases in between. This CDR3 has 16 residues. The CDR3 region has the DNA TGCGCCAGCAGCTTGCCCGGACCCTCGGCAGGGGAGACCCAGTACTTC. As protein: CASSLPGPSAGETQYF.

This clonotype was observed a handful of times. The chain is built from TRBV6-2 or TRBV6-3 and TRBJ2-3; 14 positions agree with TRBD2. Per germline, CDR1 MNHEY and CDR2 SVGEGT. Germline trimming cut 6 bases from V and 6 bases from J; bases unmatched to any gene: 8. CDR3 length equals 16 residues. CDR3 in amino acids: CASSPRTSGRKDTQYF. The CDR3 nucleotides are TGTGCCAGCAGCCCTCGGACTAGCGGGAGGAAGGATACGCAGTATTTT.

The DNA of the CDR3 is TGCAGCGTTCCAGCAGCCCAGGGGGGGCGGGGGGAGACCCAGTACTTC. Protein: CSVPAAQGGRGETQYF. The chain carries TRBV29-1 and TRBJ2-5; D might be TRBD1 or TRBD2, each matching 7 bases. This CDR3 comprises 16 residues. The V end lost 5 bases, the J end lost 5 bases, and 24 bases lay between the germline ends. From germline, CDR1 is SQVTM and CDR2 ANQGSEA.

The chain couples TRBV20-1 to TRBJ1-1; maybe TRBD1 (5 bases). From germline, CDR1 is DFQATT and CDR2 SNEGSKA (reference sequence). The CDR3 has 16 amino acids. Trimming pared 6 bases from V and 1 base from J, leaving 21 bases between. CDR3 amino acids: CSARTQLDRRNTEAFF. As DNA, the CDR3 is TGCAGTGCCAGAACTCAGCTTGACAGAAGGAACACTGAAGCTTTCTTT.

This chain links TRBV6-2 or TRBV6-3 with TRBJ2-5; D is uncertain. Germline loops: CDR1 MNHEY, CDR2 SVGEGT. The CDR3 has 19 residues. Trimming left V 2 bases short and J 7 bases short, with 29 bases between. The chain's CDR3 is CASSYGFPLRRPNLGTQYF. In DNA form, the CDR3 reads TGTGCCAGCAGTTACGGCTTCCCACTCCGACGACCGAACCTTGGGACCCAGTACTTC.

There are a few counts of this clonotype. As DNA, the CDR3 is TGTGCCAGCAGCTTAGGCTGGCAGGCCGGGGAGCTGTTTTTT. Amino acids: CASSLGWQAGELFF. J is TRBJ2-2 and V is TRBV7-6; D gene unclear. This CDR3 has 14 residues. Trimming left V 1 base short and J 6 bases short, with 9 bases between. From germline, CDR1 is SGHVS and CDR2 FNYEAQ.

The CDR3 sequence: CASSYDRIATNEKLFF. Written as DNA, the CDR3 is TGTGCCAGCAGTTACGACAGGATTGCAACTAATGAAAAACTGTTTTTT. The V call is TRBV6-1, the J call TRBJ1-4; possibly TRBD1 for D (6 bases). The CDR3 loop spans 16 amino acids. Germline CDR1 MNHNS, CDR2 SASEGT. Trimming cost V 5 bases and J 0 bases, with 13 bases left between them.

Only a few counts were recorded for this clonotype. V gene TRBV19 combines with J gene TRBJ1-1, with no clear D. This CDR3 has 17 residues. V was clipped by 0 bases and J by 1 base, with 15 bases between them. Germline loops: CDR1 LNHDA, CDR2 SQIVND (reference sequence). Here the CDR3 DNA reads TGTGCCAGTAGTATAGATCCTATTCTCAGGCCGAACACTGAAGCTTTCTTT. Amino acids: CASSIDPILRPNTEAFF.